The following is a T cell receptor (beta chain) sequence with its context. Its cognate antigen is unknown. The sample originates from a study of T cells in narcolepsy. Whole-study findings and limits: Autoreactive clonotypes reportedly recurred in blood of same and different patients, not controls. Autoreactive HCRT-specific and TRIB2-specific clonotypes were marked in same-patient CSF-versus-blood CD4+ comparisons. Some memory CD4+ repertoires had no autoreactive clone sequences.

Profiling relied on immunoSEQ multiplex PCR, and the TCRdb table lists in-frame clones only, not all of them. This sample has 30,000 to 35,000 clones, with 79% found just once. The sample comprised memory (CD45RA-) CD4+ T cells from blood. The sequence came from a human donor in good health.

CDR3 amino acids: CASSAGTSGQETQYF. The DNA for the CDR3 is TGTGCCAGCAGCGCCGGGACTAGCGGTCAAGAGACCCAGTACTTC. The rearrangement links TRBV5-4 to TRBJ2-5; 11 bases fit TRBD2. CDR3 length: 15 amino acids. The V gene's germline CDR1 is SGHNT and CDR2 YYREEE (reference sequence). V lost 4 bases to trimming and J lost 2 bases; unmatched junction nucleotides: 4.